Below are 4 T cell receptor beta chains sequenced from a single sample in a study of cytomegalovirus exposure and HLA in healthy donors (dated by TCRdb to between 2016 and 2019). The library was made by the immunoSEQ multiplex PCR assay. For the multiplex PCR, a mixture combining 60 forward primers for TCR Vbeta segments and 13 reverse primers for TCR Jbeta segments was used. Held by TCRdb, this immuneACCESS table contains in-frame sequences only and omits some clones. Under half of the omission traces to an unresolved V gene where checked; the cause of the rest is unknown. For this sample the table gives 200,000 or so clones, of which approximately 80% were detected only once. The top ten clonotypes cover about 3.1% of the sample. The source material was PBMCs. The receptors stem from a young man in good health and CMV-seronegative.

The chain combines TRBV4-2 with TRBJ2-5; 8 bases are shared with TRBD1. CDR1 and CDR2 from the germline V gene are LGHNA and YNFKEQ. Trimming at V came to 1 base and at J to 6 bases, leaving 4 bases not matched to a gene. The CDR3 runs 14 residues. The DNA of the CDR3 is TGTGCCAGCAGCCAAGGCAGGGGGCAACAGACCCAGTACTTC. Its translation is CASSQGRGQQTQYF.

This clone was counted between two and nine times. The rearrangement joins TRBV19 to TRBJ2-1; no clear D. There are 16 residues in the CDR3. Germline V gene lookup returns CDR1 LNHDA and CDR2 SQIVND (reference sequence). V dropped 5 bases and J dropped 0 bases, with 14 bases sitting between them. CDR3 sequence: CASSLIVSSSYNEQFF. The CDR3 nucleotides read TGTGCCAGTAGTCTTATAGTATCGAGCTCCTACAATGAGCAGTTCTTC.

This clone was picked up a small number of times. J is TRBJ2-5 and V is TRBV6-5; D is possibly TRBD2 (6 bases). The CDR3 extends over 15 amino acids. Trimming left V 6 bases short and J 6 bases short, with 20 bases between. CDR1 is MNHEY and CDR2 is SVGAGI in the germline V gene. CDR3 DNA: TGTGCCAGCAGGCAGACTAGGGACCGAGGACAGACCCAGTACTTC. Translating it yields CASRQTRDRGQTQYF.

V usage is TRBV28 and J usage is TRBJ1-1, with a weak D call TRBD1 (5 bases). The CDR3 is 13 residues long. Germline V gives CDR1 MDHEN, CDR2 SYDVKM. Between the trimmed V and J ends, which lost 5 bases and 7 bases, there was a span of 14 bases. The CDR3 here is CASSLRVRGEAFF. CDR3 nucleotide sequence: TGTGCCAGCAGTCTCAGGGTAAGGGGTGAAGCTTTCTTT.